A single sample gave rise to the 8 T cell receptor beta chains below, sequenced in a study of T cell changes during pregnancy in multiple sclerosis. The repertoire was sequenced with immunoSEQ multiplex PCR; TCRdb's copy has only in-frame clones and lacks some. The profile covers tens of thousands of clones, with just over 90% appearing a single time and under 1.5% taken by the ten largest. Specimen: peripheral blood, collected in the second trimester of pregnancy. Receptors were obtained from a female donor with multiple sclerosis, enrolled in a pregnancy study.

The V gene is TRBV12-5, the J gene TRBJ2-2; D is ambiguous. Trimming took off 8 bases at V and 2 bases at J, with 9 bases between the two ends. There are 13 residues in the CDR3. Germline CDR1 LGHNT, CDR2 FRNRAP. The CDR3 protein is CASQAINTGELFF. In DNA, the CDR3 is TGTGCTAGTCAGGCCATTAACACCGGGGAGCTGTTTTTT.

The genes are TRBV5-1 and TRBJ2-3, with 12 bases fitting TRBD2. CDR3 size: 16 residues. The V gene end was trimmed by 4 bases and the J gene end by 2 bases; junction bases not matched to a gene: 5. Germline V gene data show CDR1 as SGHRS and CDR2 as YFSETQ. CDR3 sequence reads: CASSALAGGLTDTQYF. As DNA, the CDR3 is TGCGCCAGCAGCGCACTAGCGGGGGGTCTCACAGATACGCAGTATTTT.

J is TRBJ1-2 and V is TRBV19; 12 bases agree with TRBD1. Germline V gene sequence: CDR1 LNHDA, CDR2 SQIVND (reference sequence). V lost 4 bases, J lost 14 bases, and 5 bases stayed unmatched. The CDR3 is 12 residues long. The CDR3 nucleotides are TGTGCCAGTAGTAAGGGACAGGGGGCACGTACCTTC. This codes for CASSKGQGARTF.

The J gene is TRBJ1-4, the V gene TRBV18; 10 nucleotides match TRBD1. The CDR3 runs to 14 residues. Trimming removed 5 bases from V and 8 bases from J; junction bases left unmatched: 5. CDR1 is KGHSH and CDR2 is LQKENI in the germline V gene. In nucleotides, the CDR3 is TGTGCCAGCTCAACGACAGGGGGCTCGGAAAAACTGTTTTTT. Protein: CASSTTGGSEKLFF.

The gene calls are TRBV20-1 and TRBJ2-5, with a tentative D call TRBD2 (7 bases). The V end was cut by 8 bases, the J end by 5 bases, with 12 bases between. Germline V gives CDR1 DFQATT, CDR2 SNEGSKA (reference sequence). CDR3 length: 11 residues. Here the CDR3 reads CSPGGPETQYF. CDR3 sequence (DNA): TGCAGTCCCGGGGGGCCGGAGACCCAGTACTTC.

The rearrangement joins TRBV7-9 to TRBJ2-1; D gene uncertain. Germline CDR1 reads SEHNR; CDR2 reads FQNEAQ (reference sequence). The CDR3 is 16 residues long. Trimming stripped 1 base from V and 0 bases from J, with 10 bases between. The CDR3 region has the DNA TGTGCCAGCAGCTTAGACGCATGGAGCTCCTACAATGAGCAGTTCTTC. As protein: CASSLDAWSSYNEQFF. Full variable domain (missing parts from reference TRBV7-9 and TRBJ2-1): DTGVSQNPRHKITKRGQNVTFRCDPISEHNRLYWYRQTLGQGPEFLTYFQNEAQLEKSRLLSDRFSAERPKGSFSTLEIQRTEQGDSAMYLCASSLDAWSSYNEQFFGPGTRLTVL.

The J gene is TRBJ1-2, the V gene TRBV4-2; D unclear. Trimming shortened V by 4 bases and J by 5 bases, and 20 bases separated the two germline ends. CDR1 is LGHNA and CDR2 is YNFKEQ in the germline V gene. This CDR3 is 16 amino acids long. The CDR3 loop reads CASSLNSASGKYGYTF. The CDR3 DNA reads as TGTGCCAGCAGCCTGAACAGCGCGTCCGGGAAATATGGCTACACCTTC.

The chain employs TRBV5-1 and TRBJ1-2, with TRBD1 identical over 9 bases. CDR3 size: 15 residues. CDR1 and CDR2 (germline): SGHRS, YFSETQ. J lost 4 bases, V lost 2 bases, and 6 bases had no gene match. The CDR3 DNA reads TGCGCCAGCAGCTTAGGGACAGGGTCTGGCTATGGCTACACCTTC. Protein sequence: CASSLGTGSGYGYTF.